The entry that follows covers one T cell receptor beta chain sequence. Its target is not known. The sample originates from a study of T cell responses to AZD1222 COVID-19 vaccine. The germline V gene encodes CDR1 LNHDA and CDR2 SQIVND (reference sequence). This CDR3 has 14 amino acids. The junction had 9 bases not matched to a gene; V was cut back by 8 bases and J by 8 bases. Using immunoSEQ multiplex PCR, the repertoire was profiled, and TCRdb retains in-frame clones only, with some absent. The data hold about 150,000 clones, with approximately 89% observed a single time. Study-level results: Spike-specific TCRs gained breadth and depth after people received two AZD1222 doses.

This clonotype originated in an adult in good health. Sequences were derived from peripheral blood, sampled on day 0 of AZD1222 vaccination. The rearrangement uses TRBV19 and TRBJ1-4; TRBD1 matches at 9 bases. CDR3 nucleotides: TGTGCCAGTGTTAGGACAGGGGTTTTCGAAAAACTGTTTTTT. Amino acid sequence: CASVRTGVFEKLFF.